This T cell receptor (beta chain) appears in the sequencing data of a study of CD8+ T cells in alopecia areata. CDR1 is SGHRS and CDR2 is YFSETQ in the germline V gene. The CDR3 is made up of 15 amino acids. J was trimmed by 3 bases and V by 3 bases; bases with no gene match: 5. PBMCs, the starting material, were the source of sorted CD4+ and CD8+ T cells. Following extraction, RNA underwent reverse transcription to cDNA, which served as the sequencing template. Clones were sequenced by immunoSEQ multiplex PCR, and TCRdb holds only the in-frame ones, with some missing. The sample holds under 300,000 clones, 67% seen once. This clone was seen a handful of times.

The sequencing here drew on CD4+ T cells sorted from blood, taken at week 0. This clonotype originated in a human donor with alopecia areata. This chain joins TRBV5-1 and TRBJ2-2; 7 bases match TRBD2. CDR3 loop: CASSYAGRDTGELFF. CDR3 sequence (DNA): TGCGCCAGCAGCTATGCAGGGAGGGACACCGGGGAGCTGTTTTTT.